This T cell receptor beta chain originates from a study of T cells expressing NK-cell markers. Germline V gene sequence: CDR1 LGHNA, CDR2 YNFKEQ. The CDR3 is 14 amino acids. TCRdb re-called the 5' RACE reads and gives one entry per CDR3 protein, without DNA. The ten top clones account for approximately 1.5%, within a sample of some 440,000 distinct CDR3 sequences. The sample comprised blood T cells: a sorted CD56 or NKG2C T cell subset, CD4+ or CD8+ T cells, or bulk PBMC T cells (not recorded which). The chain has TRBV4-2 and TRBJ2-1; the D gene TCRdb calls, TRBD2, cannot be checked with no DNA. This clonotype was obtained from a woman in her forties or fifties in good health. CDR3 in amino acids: CASSQGPGPSPQFF.